This T cell receptor beta chain was captured by sequencing in a study of blood T cell repertoires in COVID-19. Germline CDR1 reads SQVTM; CDR2 reads ANQGSEA. CDR3 length: 12 amino acids. With 4 bases clipped from V and 4 bases from J, the junction kept 1 base outside the gene matches. In the authors' workflow: It was from reference gene primer amplification that nucleated cell counts were estimated. Produced via immunoSEQ multiplex PCR; TCRdb's table is partial and in-frame only. Clone size and the V and J calls come from that table; the DNA yielded D and trimming. The sample consists of approximately 160,000 clones, just under 85% of them appearing once.

Input material: peripheral blood. This clonotype originated in a man aged 40-49 years who had recovered from COVID-19. The chain is built from TRBV29-1 and TRBJ1-5; 7 bases agree with TRBD1. Here the CDR3 reads CSVGDRNQPQHF. The CDR3 coding sequence is TGCAGCGTTGGGGACAGAAATCAGCCCCAGCATTTT.